The 21 T cell receptor beta chains below come from one sample, sequenced in a study of blood T cell repertoires in COVID-19. The table came from immunoSEQ multiplex PCR; TCRdb's copy has only in-frame clones and leaves some out. The table has approximately 440,000 clones, roughly 90% seen once. The source material was PBMCs or T cells enriched from blood (not recorded which). All receptors come from a woman under 30 who had recovered from COVID-19.

The chain uses TRBV11-2 and TRBJ1-1; D possibly corresponds to TRBD1 (6 bases). The V gene lost 0 bases and the J gene lost 12 bases, with 8 bases spanning the gap. The germline V gene has CDR1 SGHAT and CDR2 FQNNGV. The CDR3 runs 11 residues. The CDR3 DNA follows: TGTGCCAGCAGCTTAGACACAGGGACTTTCTTT. Translation gives CASSLDTGTFF.

The J gene is TRBJ1-6, the V gene TRBV5-4; 7 bases line up with TRBD1. This CDR3 contains 16 residues. Germline CDR1 SGHNT, CDR2 YYREEE (reference sequence). The trim removed 4 bases at V and 7 bases at J, leaving 11 bases unmatched. Here the CDR3 reads CASSPVTGAGNSPLHF. The CDR3 nucleotides are TGTGCCAGCAGCCCCGTTACAGGGGCGGGAAATTCACCCCTCCACTTT. Supplemented by reference TRBV5-4 and TRBJ1-6, the full variable domain reads ETGVTQSPTHLIKTRGQQVTLRCSSQSGHNTVSWYQQALGQGPQFIFQYYREEENGRGNFPPRFSGLQFPNYSSELNVNALELDDSALYLCASSPVTGAGNSPLHFGNGTRLTVT.

The gene calls are TRBV28 and TRBJ1-3, with 7 positions matching TRBD1. CDR1 and CDR2 (germline): MDHEN, SYDVKM. This CDR3 is built from 17 residues. The J segment lost 2 bases and the V segment lost 5 bases, leaving 12 bases of the junction unmatched. This chain's CDR3 is CASSALSGGAPGNTIYF. CDR3 sequence (DNA): TGTGCCAGCAGTGCCCTCTCAGGGGGAGCCCCTGGAAACACCATATATTTT. The whole variable domain, filled in from reference TRBV28 and TRBJ1-3, reads DVKVTQSSRYLVKRTGEKVFLECVQDMDHENMFWYRQDPGLGLRLIYFSYDVKMKEKGDIPEGYSVSREKKERFSLILESASTNQTSMYLCASSALSGGAPGNTIYFGEGSWLTVV.

DNA for the CDR3: TGTGCCCTTCGACAGGGAGGTCAGCCCCAGCATTTT. It specifies CALRQGGQPQHF. The chain has TRBV28 and TRBJ1-5, with 7 bases lining up with TRBD1. Germline V gene lookup returns CDR1 MDHEN and CDR2 SYDVKM. Losses at the gene ends were 11 bases for V and 6 bases for J; bases not matched to a gene: 7. The CDR3 has 12 residues.

The V gene is TRBV10-3, the J gene TRBJ1-1; TRBD1 aligns across 7 bases. CDR1 is ENHRY, CDR2 SYGVKD, per germline. This CDR3 region has 20 residues. V was pared by 2 bases and J by 2 bases, with 20 bases of the junction left unmatched. The CDR3 DNA sequence: TGTGCCATCAGTGAGAGTGGGAGGATGAGCCCGACAGGGAGCAACACTGAAGCTTTCTTT. This encodes CAISESGRMSPTGSNTEAFF.

The chain recombines TRBV30 with TRBJ2-3, with 11 bases identical to TRBD2. Trimming removed 2 bases from V and 5 bases from J; junction bases left unmatched: 9. Looked up from germline, CDR1 is GTSNPN and CDR2 is SVGIG (reference sequence). This CDR3 contains 16 residues. CDR3 region: CAWSPATSGDGDTQYF. CDR3 nucleotides: TGTGCCTGGAGTCCAGCGACTAGCGGGGACGGAGATACGCAGTATTTT.

The chain carries TRBV7-6 and TRBJ2-3, with TRBD2 identical over 11 bases. Germline V CDR1 and CDR2: SGHVS, FNYEAQ. The CDR3 loop spans 18 amino acids. V lost 1 base, J lost 2 bases, and 8 bases stayed unmatched. Here the CDR3 reads CASSLVASGGPHTDTQYF. CDR3 nucleotides: TGTGCCAGCAGCTTAGTAGCTAGCGGGGGGCCTCACACAGATACGCAGTATTTT. Full variable domain (remainder filled in from reference TRBV7-6 and TRBJ2-3): GAGVSQSPRYKVTKRGQDVALRCDPISGHVSLYWYRQALGQGPEFLTYFNYEAQQDKSGLPNDRFSAERPEGSISTLTIQRTEQRDSAMYRCASSLVASGGPHTDTQYFGPGTRLTVL.

This chain links TRBV5-5 with TRBJ1-2, with 7 bases matching TRBD1. CDR3 length: 15 amino acids. Germline V gene lookup returns CDR1 SGHKS and CDR2 YYEKEE (reference sequence). V shed 1 base and J 3 bases; nucleotides not matched to a gene: 6. In DNA, the CDR3 is TGTGCCAGCAGCTTGAGAGGGGGCGAAGACTATGGCTACACCTTC. Its protein product is CASSLRGGEDYGYTF.

The chain carries TRBV7-9 and TRBJ2-2; tentatively, D is TRBD1 (6 bases). The CDR3 runs to 14 residues. Germline CDR1 is SEHNR and CDR2 is FQNEAQ (reference sequence). Trimming took off 1 base at V and 7 bases at J, with 10 bases between the two ends. The CDR3 here is CASSLEQGGGELFF. As DNA, the CDR3 is TGTGCCAGCAGCTTAGAACAGGGCGGCGGGGAGCTGTTTTTT.

Points on this clone: Because the CDR3's place on the DNA is in doubt, the DNA is left out and the CDR3 is given as listed by TCRdb. This sequence joins TRBV21-1 and TRBJ1-1; the D segment call TRBD1 is taken from the table without a DNA check. TRBV21-1 is annotated as a pseudogene. The CDR3 adds up to 17 amino acids, both ends counted. The CDR3 spells CASSKVAQGALDTEAFF.

The chain carries TRBV7-8 and TRBJ1-1, with D perhaps matching TRBD1 (5 bases). CDR1 and CDR2 from the germline V gene are SGHVS and FQNEAQ. The CDR3 sequence is 14 residues long. Trimming cost V 5 bases and J 1 base, with 11 bases left between them. CDR3 DNA sequence: TGTGCCAGCAGCGTTATTCAGGGGAACACTGAAGCTTTCTTT. Protein: CASSVIQGNTEAFF.

The chain carries TRBV6-2 or TRBV6-3 and TRBJ1-6; D call uncertain. The ends were cut back, 5 bases at V and 0 bases at J, with 17 bases in the middle. CDR3 size: 18 residues. Germline CDR1 MNHEY, CDR2 SVGEGT. CDR3: CASSHNLEDSSYNSPLHF. Here the CDR3 DNA reads TGTGCCAGCAGTCACAACCTTGAGGATAGCTCCTATAATTCACCCCTCCACTTT.

The rearrangement uses TRBV27 and TRBJ2-1; 13 nucleotides agree with TRBD2. The ends lost 5 bases at V and 5 bases at J; junction bases unmatched: 3. The germline V gene has CDR1 MNHEY and CDR2 SMNVEV (reference sequence). The CDR3 loop spans 15 amino acids. The CDR3 here is CASSMGTSGDNEQFF. The CDR3 DNA reads TGTGCCAGCAGTATGGGGACTAGCGGGGACAATGAGCAGTTCTTC.

This chain links TRBV4-1 with TRBJ1-1; D perhaps matches TRBD1 (6 bases). Germline CDR1 MGHRA, CDR2 YSYEKL. The CDR3 has 16 residues. Deletions cut 0 bases from V and 5 bases from J, with 16 bases between. CDR3 DNA sequence: TGCGCCAGCAGCCAAGATAAAGCCAGGGGTGGTACTGAAGCTTTCTTT. It codes for CASSQDKARGGTEAFF.

The chain uses TRBV12-3 or TRBV12-4 and TRBJ1-6; possible D gene TRBD1, 5 bases. The CDR3 is made up of 12 amino acids. Trimming removed 10 bases from V and 7 bases from J, with 11 bases in between. CDR3 coding DNA: TGTGCCACGGCAGGGCAGAATTCACCCCTCCACTTT. It specifies CATAGQNSPLHF.

The chain couples TRBV30 to TRBJ1-5; 11 bases are a match to TRBD1. This CDR3 spans 17 amino acids. Germline V gives CDR1 GTSNPN, CDR2 SVGIG (reference sequence). The junction had 12 bases not matched to a gene; V was cut back by 1 base and J by 7 bases. The CDR3 nucleotides read TGTGCCTGGAGTGACCCCTCGGACAGGGGGCATCAGCAGCCCCAGCATTTT. It codes for CAWSDPSDRGHQQPQHF.

The genes are TRBV19 and TRBJ1-1, with D possibly TRBD1 on 6 matching bases. The V end was cut by 5 bases, the J end by 1 base, with 14 bases between. Looked up from germline, CDR1 is LNHDA and CDR2 is SQIVND (reference sequence). The CDR3 covers 15 residues. The CDR3 sequence: CASSGGYGRNTEAFF. Here the CDR3 DNA reads TGTGCCAGTAGTGGGGGCTACGGTAGGAACACTGAAGCTTTCTTT.

V gene TRBV5-1 combines with J gene TRBJ2-3; 9 bases fit TRBD2. The CDR3 consists of 15 residues. The J segment lost 6 bases and the V segment lost 0 bases, leaving 5 bases of the junction unmatched. CDR1 SGHRS and CDR2 YFSETQ come from the germline V gene. This CDR3 is CASSLASGAGDTQYF. CDR3 bases: TGCGCCAGCAGCTTGGCTAGCGGGGCAGGGGATACGCAGTATTTT.

This chain uses TRBV3-1 (or the pseudogene TRBV3-2) with TRBJ2-7; 10 nucleotides match TRBD1. Germline CDR1 reads LGHDT; CDR2 reads YNNKEL (reference sequence). CDR3 size: 15 residues. V lost 1 base to trimming and J lost 9 bases; unmatched junction nucleotides: 9. The CDR3 spells CASSQVTGGASGQYF. Written as DNA, the CDR3 is TGTGCCAGCAGCCAAGTGACAGGGGGCGCCTCGGGGCAGTACTTC.

This clone has only one observation. The V call is TRBV4-1, the J call TRBJ1-2; no definite D call. The CDR3 runs to 13 residues. Germline V gene lookup returns CDR1 MGHRA and CDR2 YSYEKL. V was trimmed by 4 bases and J by 7 bases, leaving 13 bases between them. CDR3 loop: CASSPPGGPGYTF. CDR3 bases: TGCGCCAGCAGCCCTCCCGGAGGGCCTGGCTACACCTTC.

The chain has TRBV12-3 or TRBV12-4 and TRBJ1-5; D call uncertain. Trimming stripped 3 bases from V and 6 bases from J, with 6 bases between. There are 12 residues in the CDR3. The CDR3 nucleotides read TGTGCCAGCAGTTTTGGTAGTCAGCCCCAGCATTTT. This codes for CASSFGSQPQHF.